This TCR beta chain was sequenced in a study of OX40 agonist ivuxolimab in advanced cancers. The trim removed 4 bases at V and 5 bases at J, leaving 2 bases unmatched. Germline-derived CDR1 and CDR2 are SGHNT and YYREEE (reference sequence). The CDR3 is 12 amino acids. This table comes from immunoSEQ multiplex PCR, and its TCRdb copy is limited to in-frame clones, with some not included. Of fewer than 80,000 clones listed, about 90% are singletons. The sequence came from an adult with an advanced solid tumor such as melanoma, head and neck, liver or kidney cancer. Sequenced here: CD4+ or CD8+ T cells sorted from blood, sampled in a trial of the OX40 agonist ivuxolimab. V is TRBV5-4 and J is TRBJ1-1; TRBD1 matches at 7 bases. Here the CDR3 DNA reads TGTGCCAGCAGCCAGGGACAGACTGAAGCTTTCTTT. Amino acid sequence: CASSQGQTEAFF. Complete variable domain (other parts from reference TRBV5-4 and TRBJ1-1): ETGVTQSPTHLIKTRGQQVTLRCSSQSGHNTVSWYQQALGQGPQFIFQYYREEENGRGNFPPRFSGLQFPNYSSELNVNALELDDSALYLCASSQGQTEAFFGQGTRLTVV.